The 10 T cell receptor beta chains presented below share a single source sample, sequenced in a study of blood T cell repertoires in COVID-19. Sequencing was performed with immunoSEQ multiplex PCR; in TCRdb, only in-frame clones are kept and a portion is missing. The table lists about 270,000 clones, about 89% of them singletons. The specimen sequenced was PBMCs or T cells enriched from blood (not recorded which). The receptors originated from a woman aged 18-29 years who had recovered from COVID-19.

The chain has TRBV18 and TRBJ2-1; the match to TRBD2 covers 10 bases. Unmatched junction bases numbered 18, after V lost 6 bases and J lost 7 bases. This CDR3 contains 18 residues. CDR1 is KGHSH and CDR2 is LQKENI in the germline V gene. CDR3 DNA sequence: TGTGCCAGCTCCTGGCGTCGAACTAGCGGGAACCTCTGGAATGAGCAGTTCTTC. As protein: CASSWRRTSGNLWNEQFF. The full variable domain, its missing parts supplied by reference TRBV18 and TRBJ2-1, is NAGVMQNPRHLVRRRGQEARLRCSPMKGHSHVYWYRQLPEEGLKFMVYLQKENIIDESGMPKERFSAEFPKEGPSILRIQQVVRGDSAAYFCASSWRRTSGNLWNEQFFGPGTRLTVL.

This clone was found a few times. The chain joins TRBV6-1 to TRBJ2-2; TRBD1 aligns across 7 bases. The V gene's germline CDR1 is MNHNS and CDR2 SASEGT. The CDR3 is 16 amino acids. The junction had 5 bases not matched to a gene; V was cut back by 2 bases and J by 2 bases. CDR3 loop: CASSEQDRVNTGELFF. CDR3 nucleotide sequence: TGTGCCAGCAGTGAACAAGACAGGGTTAACACCGGGGAGCTGTTTTTT.

The sample holds a few counts of this clone. This chain connects TRBV5-4 to TRBJ2-2, with 10 bases lining up with TRBD2. The trim removed 4 bases at V and 4 bases at J, leaving 4 bases unmatched. This CDR3 contains 15 residues. The germline CDR1 and CDR2 sequences are SGHNT and YYREEE (reference sequence). This CDR3 reads CASSRWTSGTGELFF. DNA for the CDR3: TGTGCCAGCAGCCGATGGACTAGCGGCACCGGGGAGCTGTTTTTT.

This clone has just one count. This rearrangement joins TRBV10-3 to TRBJ2-3; the match to TRBD2 covers 8 bases. This CDR3 region has 14 residues. The V segment lost 10 bases and the J segment 6 bases; nucleotides outside the gene matches: 12. Germline CDR1 ENHRY, CDR2 SYGVKD. The CDR3 reads CATSTGGSLDTQYF. As DNA, the CDR3 is TGTGCCACCTCAACGGGGGGGAGCCTGGATACGCAGTATTTT.

The J gene is TRBJ2-3, the V gene TRBV9; 10 nucleotides agree with TRBD2. The CDR3 is 16 amino acids. The V segment lost 0 bases and the J segment 3 bases; nucleotides outside the gene matches: 4. CDR1 is SGDLS, CDR2 YYNGEE, per germline. The CDR3 coding sequence is TGTGCCAGCAGCGTAGAGAGCGGGGGGGGAACAGATACGCAGTATTTT. Protein product: CASSVESGGGTDTQYF.

The J gene is TRBJ2-2, the V gene TRBV5-6; 9 bases map to TRBD1. J gave up 2 bases and V 4 bases, and 3 bases lay outside the gene matches. Germline-derived CDR1 and CDR2 are SGHDT and YYEEEE. The CDR3 covers 15 residues. CDR3 amino acids: CASSLDRGNTGELFF. CDR3 DNA: TGTGCCAGCAGCCTGGACAGGGGCAACACCGGGGAGCTGTTTTTT.

This chain links TRBV3-1 (or the pseudogene TRBV3-2) with TRBJ2-3; the match to TRBD2 covers 14 bases. The CDR3 sequence is 17 residues long. Unmatched junction bases numbered 7, after V lost 4 bases and J lost 4 bases. Germline V gene sequence: CDR1 LGHDT, CDR2 YNNKEL (reference sequence). CDR3 protein: CASSRRGLAGGSDTQYF. The CDR3 DNA follows: TGTGCCAGCAGCCGCCGAGGACTAGCGGGAGGCTCAGATACGCAGTATTTT.

The chain carries TRBV27 and TRBJ1-5; 7 nucleotides agree with TRBD1. The V gene end was trimmed by 7 bases and the J gene end by 7 bases; junction bases not matched to a gene: 22. The CDR3 sequence is 18 residues long. Germline CDR1 and CDR2: MNHEY and SMNVEV (reference sequence). DNA for the CDR3: TGTGCCAGCAACTTGACCTTTCCTGACAGGGAAGAAGGACAGCCCCAGCATTTT. It translates to CASNLTFPDREEGQPQHF.

This sequence joins TRBV19 and TRBJ1-2, with 9 positions matching TRBD1. CDR1 and CDR2 (germline): LNHDA, SQIVND (reference sequence). The CDR3 spans 16 residues. V gave up 1 base and J gave up 6 bases; unmatched junction bases: 9. CDR3 nucleotide sequence: TGTGCCAGTAGTATAGTTGAAGGGGACAGGGCGGATGGCTACACCTTC. Amino acids: CASSIVEGDRADGYTF.

V and J are TRBV6-5 and TRBJ1-6; D ambiguous. V shed 4 bases and J shed 5 bases, with 12 bases lying between them. Looked up from germline, CDR1 is MNHEY and CDR2 is SVGAGI. This CDR3 spans 15 amino acids. This CDR3 is CASSSDGRHNSPLHF. The CDR3 nucleotides are TGTGCCAGCAGTTCAGACGGGAGGCATAATTCACCCCTCCACTTT.